Sequencing of this T cell receptor beta chain was carried out in a study of T cells after yellow fever vaccination. V lost 5 bases to trimming and J lost 1 base, with 15 bases between them. This CDR3 contains 15 residues. The germline V gene encodes CDR1 SGHRS and CDR2 YFSETQ. TCRdb analysed the 5' RACE reads with MiXCR anew, one entry per CDR3 protein. The sample holds 500,000 to 650,000 distinct CDR3 sequences, about a sixth seen once. The material sequenced was PBMCs, taken 5 days after the first yellow fever vaccination. This clonotype originated in a young man who received the YFV17D yellow fever vaccine. The genes are TRBV5-1 and TRBJ1-1; a weak D match, TRBD1 (5 bases). The CDR3 spells CASRDPGVGNTEAFF. DNA of the CDR3: TGCGCCAGCAGGGATCCGGGGGTAGGGAACACTGAAGCTTTCTTT. Looking up the rest from reference TRBV5-1 and TRBJ1-1 gives the full variable domain: KAGVTQTPRYLIKTRGQQVTLSCSPISGHRSVSWYQQTPGQGLQFLFEYFSETQRNKGNFPGRFSGRQFSNSRSEMNVSTLELGDSALYLCASRDPGVGNTEAFFGQGTRLTVV.